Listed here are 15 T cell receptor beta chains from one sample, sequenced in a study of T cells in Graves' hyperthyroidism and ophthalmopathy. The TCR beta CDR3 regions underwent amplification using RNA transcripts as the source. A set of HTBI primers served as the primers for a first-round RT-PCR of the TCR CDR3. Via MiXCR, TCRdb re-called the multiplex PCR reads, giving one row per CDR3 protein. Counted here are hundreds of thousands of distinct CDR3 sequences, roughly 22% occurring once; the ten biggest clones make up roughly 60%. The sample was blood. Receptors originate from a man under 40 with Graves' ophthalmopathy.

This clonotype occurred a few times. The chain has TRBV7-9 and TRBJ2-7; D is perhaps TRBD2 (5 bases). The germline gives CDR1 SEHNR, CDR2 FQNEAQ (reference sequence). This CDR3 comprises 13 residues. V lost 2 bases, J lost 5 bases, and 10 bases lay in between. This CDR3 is CASSLPSFHEQYF. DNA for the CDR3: TGTGCCAGCAGCTTACCTAGCTTCCACGAGCAGTACTTC. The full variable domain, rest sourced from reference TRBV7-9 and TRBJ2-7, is DTGVSQNPRHKITKRGQNVTFRCDPISEHNRLYWYRQTLGQGPEFLTYFQNEAQLEKSRLLSDRFSAERPKGSFSTLEIQRTEQGDSAMYLCASSLPSFHEQYFGPGTRLTVT.

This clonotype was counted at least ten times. Here the CDR3 reads CASSYSWTSGRSEQFF. The DNA of the CDR3 is TGTGCCAGCAGTTACTCGTGGACTAGCGGGAGGAGTGAGCAGTTCTTC. The chain recombines TRBV6-5 with TRBJ2-1; TRBD2 matches at 14 bases. The CDR3 consists of 16 residues. The V gene's germline CDR1 is MNHEY and CDR2 SVGAGI. Trimming at V came to 0 bases and at J to 9 bases, leaving 4 bases not matched to a gene.

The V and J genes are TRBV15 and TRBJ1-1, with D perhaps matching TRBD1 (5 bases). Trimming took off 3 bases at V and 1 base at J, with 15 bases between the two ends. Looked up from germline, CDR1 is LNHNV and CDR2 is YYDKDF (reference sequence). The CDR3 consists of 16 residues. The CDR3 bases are TGTGCCACCAGCAGGGGGGTACGAGATAAGAACACTGAAGCTTTCTTT. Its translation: CATSRGVRDKNTEAFF.

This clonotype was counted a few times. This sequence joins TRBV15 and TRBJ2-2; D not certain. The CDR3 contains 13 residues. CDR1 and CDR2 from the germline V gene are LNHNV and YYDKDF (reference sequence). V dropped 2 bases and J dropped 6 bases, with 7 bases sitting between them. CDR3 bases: TGTGCCACCAGCAGACCGTCCTCCGGGGAGCTGTTTTTT. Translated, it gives CATSRPSSGELFF.

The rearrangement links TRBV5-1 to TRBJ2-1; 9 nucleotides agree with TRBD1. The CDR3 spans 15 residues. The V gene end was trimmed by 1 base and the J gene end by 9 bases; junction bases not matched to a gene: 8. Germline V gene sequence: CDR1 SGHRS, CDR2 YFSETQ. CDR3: CASSLPTGTGFEQFF. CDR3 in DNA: TGCGCCAGCAGCTTGCCCACCGGGACAGGGTTTGAGCAGTTCTTC.

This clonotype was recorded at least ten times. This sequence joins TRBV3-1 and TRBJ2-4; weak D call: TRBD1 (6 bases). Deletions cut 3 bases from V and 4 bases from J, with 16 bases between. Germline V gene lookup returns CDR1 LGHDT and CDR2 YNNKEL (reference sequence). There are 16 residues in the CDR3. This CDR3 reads CASSQETGGNKNIQYF. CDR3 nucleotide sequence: TGTGCCAGCAGCCAGGAGACAGGAGGCAATAAAAACATTCAGTACTTC. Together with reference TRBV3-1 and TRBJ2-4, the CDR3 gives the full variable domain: DTAVSQTPKYLVTQMGNDKSIKCEQNLGHDTMYWYKQDSKKFLKIMFSYNNKELIINETVPNRFSPKSPDKAHLNLHINSLELGDSAVYFCASSQETGGNKNIQYFGAGTRLSVL.

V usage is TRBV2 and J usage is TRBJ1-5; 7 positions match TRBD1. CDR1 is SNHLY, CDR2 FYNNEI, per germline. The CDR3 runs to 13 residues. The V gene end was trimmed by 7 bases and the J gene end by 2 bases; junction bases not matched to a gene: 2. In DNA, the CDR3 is TGTGCCAGCAAGGGGACAGGCAATCAGCCCCAGCATTTT. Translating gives CASKGTGNQPQHF.

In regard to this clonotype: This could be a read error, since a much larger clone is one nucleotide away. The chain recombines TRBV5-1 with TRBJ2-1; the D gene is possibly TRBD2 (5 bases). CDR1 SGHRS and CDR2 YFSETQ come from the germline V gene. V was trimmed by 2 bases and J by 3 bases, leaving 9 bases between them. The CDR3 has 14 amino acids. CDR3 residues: CASSLAEIYNEQFF. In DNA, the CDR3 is TGCGCCAGCAGCTTAGCGGAAATCTACAATGAGCAGTTCTTC. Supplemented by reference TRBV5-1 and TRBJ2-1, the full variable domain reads KAGVTQTPRYLIKTRGQQVTLSCSPISGHRSVSWYQQTPGQGLQFLFEYFSETQRNKGNFPGRFSGRQFSNSRSEMNVSTLELGDSALYLCASSLAEIYNEQFFGPGTRLTVL.

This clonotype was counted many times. CDR3 DNA: TGTGCCAGCAGCTTGGCTGGGGGGGAGACCCAGTACTTC. It codes for CASSLAGGETQYF. The J gene is TRBJ2-5, the V gene TRBV7-2; D is possibly TRBD2 (6 bases). The CDR3 has 13 amino acids. The germline V gene has CDR1 SGHTA and CDR2 FQGNSA. The V end lost 3 bases, the J end lost 5 bases, and 10 bases lay between the germline ends. Together with reference TRBV7-2 and TRBJ2-5, the CDR3 gives the full variable domain: GAGVSQSPSNKVTEKGKDVELRCDPISGHTALYWYRQSLGQGLEFLIYFQGNSAPDKSGLPSDRFSAERTGGSVSTLTIQRTQQEDSAVYLCASSLAGGETQYFGPGTRLLVL.

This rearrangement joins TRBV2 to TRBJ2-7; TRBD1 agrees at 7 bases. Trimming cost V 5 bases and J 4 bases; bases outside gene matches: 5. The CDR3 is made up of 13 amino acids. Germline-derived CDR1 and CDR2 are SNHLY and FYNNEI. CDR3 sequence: CASSRTGYYEQYF. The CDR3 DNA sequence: TGTGCCAGCAGTAGGACAGGCTATTACGAGCAGTACTTC.

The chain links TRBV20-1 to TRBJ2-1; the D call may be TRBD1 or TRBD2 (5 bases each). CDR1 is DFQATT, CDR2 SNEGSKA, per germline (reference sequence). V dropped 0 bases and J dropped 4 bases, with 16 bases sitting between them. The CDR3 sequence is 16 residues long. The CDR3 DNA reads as TGCAGTGCTAGAGAAGGGACCCTAGGGATGTACAATGAGCAGTTCTTC. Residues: CSAREGTLGMYNEQFF.

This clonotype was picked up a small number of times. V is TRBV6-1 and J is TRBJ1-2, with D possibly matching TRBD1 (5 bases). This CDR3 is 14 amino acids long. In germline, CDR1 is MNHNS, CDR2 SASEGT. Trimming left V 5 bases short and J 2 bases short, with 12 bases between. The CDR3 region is CASSPLTENYGYTF. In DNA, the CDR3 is TGTGCCAGCAGTCCCCTGACAGAAAACTATGGCTACACCTTC.

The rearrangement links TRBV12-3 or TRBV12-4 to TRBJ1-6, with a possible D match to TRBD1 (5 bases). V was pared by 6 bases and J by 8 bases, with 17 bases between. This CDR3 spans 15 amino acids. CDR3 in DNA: TGTGCCAGCAGCCCCGGGGCGACGGGGTATTCACCCCTCCACTTT. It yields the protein CASSPGATGYSPLHF.

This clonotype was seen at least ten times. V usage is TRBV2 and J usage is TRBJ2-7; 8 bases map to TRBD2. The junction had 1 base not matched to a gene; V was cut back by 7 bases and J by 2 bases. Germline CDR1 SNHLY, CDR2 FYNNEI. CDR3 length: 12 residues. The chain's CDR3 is CASKREPYEQYF. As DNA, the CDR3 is TGTGCCAGCAAGCGGGAGCCCTACGAGCAGTACTTC.

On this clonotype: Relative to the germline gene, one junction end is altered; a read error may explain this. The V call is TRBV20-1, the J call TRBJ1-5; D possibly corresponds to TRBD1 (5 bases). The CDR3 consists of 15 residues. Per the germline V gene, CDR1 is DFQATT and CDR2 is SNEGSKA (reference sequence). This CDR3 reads CNASDRDRRNQPQHF. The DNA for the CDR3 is TGCAATGCTAGTGACCGGGACCGACGCAATCAGCCCCAGCATTTT.